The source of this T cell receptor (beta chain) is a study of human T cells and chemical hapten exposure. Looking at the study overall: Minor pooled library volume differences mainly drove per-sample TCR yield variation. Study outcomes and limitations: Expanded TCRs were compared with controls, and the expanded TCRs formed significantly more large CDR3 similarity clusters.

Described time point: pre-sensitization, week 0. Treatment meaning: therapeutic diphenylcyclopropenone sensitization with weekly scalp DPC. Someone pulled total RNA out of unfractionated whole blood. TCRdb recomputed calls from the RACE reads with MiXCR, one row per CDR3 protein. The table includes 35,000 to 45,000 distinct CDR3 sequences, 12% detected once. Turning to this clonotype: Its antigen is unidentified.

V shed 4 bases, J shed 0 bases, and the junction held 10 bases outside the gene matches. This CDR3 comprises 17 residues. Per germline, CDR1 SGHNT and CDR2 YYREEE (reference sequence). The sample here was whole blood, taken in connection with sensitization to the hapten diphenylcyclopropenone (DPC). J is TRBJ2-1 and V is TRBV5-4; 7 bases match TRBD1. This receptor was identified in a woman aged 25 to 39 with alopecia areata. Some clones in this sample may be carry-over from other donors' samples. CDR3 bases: TGTGCCAGCAGCACATTAGGGGGACAGATCTCCTACAATGAGCAGTTCTTC. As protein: CASSTLGGQISYNEQFF.